This T cell receptor beta chain was observed in a study of shared clonotypes between healthy human individuals. In the study overall: Plates per donor: three CD4 naive, three CD4 memory, two CD8 naive, one CD8 memory.

Splitting of each subset's genomic DNA was done evenly across several immunoSEQ plates. Per sorted-subset replicate PCR, input was approximately 0.2 ug DNA, representing around 30,000 T cell genomes. As originally analysed: ImmunoSEQ yielded junction-only sequences lacking quality scores, so filtering differed. Data came from immunoSEQ multiplex PCR; TCRdb stores just in-frame clones and leaves some out. The D gene and trimming were derived from the DNA, and the V and J assignments and clone size from that table. Here the sample spans about 2.3 million clones, around 92% being singletons. V was cut by 1 base and J by 0 bases, with 10 bases left in between. CDR3 length equals 15 residues. Per germline, CDR1 MNHNS and CDR2 SASEGT.

This sequence originates from a man aged 18 to 35 in good health. Some clones in this sample may be carry-over from other donors' samples. The chain is built from TRBV6-1 and TRBJ2-7, with D tentatively TRBD1 (5 bases). What was sequenced was naive CD4+ T cells from PBMCs. Subset here: CD45RA+ positively selected. The CDR3 bases are TGTGCCAGCAGTGAAGTTCAGGGTTTCTCCTACGAGCAGTACTTC. Translating it yields CASSEVQGFSYEQYF.